The clone carrying this T cell receptor (beta chain) was observed many times. The antigen is undetermined. These data come from a study of T cells in Graves' hyperthyroidism and ophthalmopathy. Study outcomes and limitations: With a median lead of roughly 6.8 months before onset, the model predicted ophthalmopathy.

The CDR3 is 14 amino acids. Between the trimmed V and J ends, which lost 0 bases and 10 bases, there was a span of 15 bases. Germline V gene data show CDR1 as MNHEY and CDR2 as SVGAGI. Researchers amplified the TCR beta CDR3 regions from RNA transcripts. The TCR CDR3 first-round RT-PCR relied on the HTBI primer set. TCRdb analysed the multiplex PCR reads with MiXCR anew, one entry per CDR3 protein. This table holds a few hundred thousand distinct CDR3 sequences, approximately 20% found once. The V call is TRBV6-5, the J call TRBJ1-1, with a tentative D call TRBD1 (5 bases). Input material: blood. The clonotype was recovered from a young woman with Graves' hyperthyroidism. The CDR3 here is CASSYSGLGGVAFF. CDR3 in DNA: TGTGCCAGCAGTTACTCGGGCCTTGGGGGGGTAGCTTTCTTT.